Below, 15 T cell receptor beta chains from the same sample are listed, as sequenced in a study of T cell responses to AZD1222 COVID-19 vaccine. Profiled with immunoSEQ multiplex PCR; TCRdb holds only in-frame clones, not every one. This sample's table has some 150,000 clones. The sequenced material came from peripheral blood. Every receptor here comes from an adult in good health.

The chain is built from TRBV4-2 and TRBJ1-5; the D gene is possibly TRBD1 (6 bases). Germline loops: CDR1 LGHNA, CDR2 YNFKEQ. The ends were cut back, 0 bases at V and 6 bases at J, with 15 bases in the middle. The CDR3 runs to 16 residues. In DNA, the CDR3 is TGTGCCAGCAGCCAAGATTTTGGGGGGGCGTTTCAGCCCCAGCATTTT. It yields the protein CASSQDFGGAFQPQHF.

The chain joins TRBV6-1 to TRBJ1-2; TRBD1 matches 8 bases. The CDR3 runs to 15 residues. Germline V CDR1 and CDR2: MNHNS, SASEGT. The V and J ends lost 1 base and 4 bases, in that order; junction bases with no gene match: 5. The CDR3 DNA sequence: TGTGCCAGCAGTGAAGAGACAGGGGCTGGCTATGGCTACACCTTC. Residues: CASSEETGAGYGYTF.

The chain carries TRBV7-2 and TRBJ1-4; D possibly corresponds to TRBD1 (5 bases). The CDR3 spans 19 residues. The V end was cut by 2 bases, the J end by 8 bases, with 27 bases between. Germline CDR1 is SGHTA and CDR2 is FQGNSA. The CDR3 nucleotides read TGTGCCAGCAGCTTACGGGGAGGGGTTTCTGGGTACAGCAGGGAAAAACTGTTTTTT. This encodes CASSLRGGVSGYSREKLFF.

The V and J genes are TRBV5-8 and TRBJ1-4; the D gene is possibly TRBD1 (5 bases). Trimming left V 3 bases short and J 0 bases short, with 12 bases between. This CDR3 has 16 amino acids. Germline assignment: CDR1 SGHTS and CDR2 YDEGEE. CDR3 in amino acids: CASSSGSLATNEKLFF. CDR3 bases: TGTGCCAGCAGCTCAGGGTCCCTTGCAACTAATGAAAAACTGTTTTTT.

Concerning this clone itself: Germline and junction disagree at one end, which may indicate a read error. The V and J genes are TRBV6-2 or TRBV6-3 and TRBJ1-2; no clear D. The CDR3 length is 12 residues. In germline, CDR1 is MNHEY, CDR2 SVGEGT. CDR3 sequence (DNA): TGTGCCAGCAGTTACTCTCAGCGGGCAGGACTCTTC. It is translated as CASSYSQRAGLF.

The chain links TRBV19 to TRBJ1-6; no firm D call. The length of the CDR3 is 14 residues. Germline CDR1 is LNHDA and CDR2 is SQIVND (reference sequence). V lost 1 base and J 6 bases, leaving 7 bases between the germline ends. The CDR3 loop is CASSIGTVNSPLHF. The CDR3 DNA reads as TGTGCCAGTAGTATAGGGACCGTTAATTCACCCCTCCACTTT. Based on the CDR3 plus reference TRBV19 and TRBJ1-6, the full variable domain is DGGITQSPKYLFRKEGQNVTLSCEQNLNHDAMYWYRQDPGQGLRLIYYSQIVNDFQKGDIAEGYSVSREKKESFPLTVTSAQKNPTAFYLCASSIGTVNSPLHFGNGTRLTVT.

The gene calls are TRBV4-1 and TRBJ1-1; unclear D gene. Trimming cost V 0 bases and J 4 bases, with 12 bases left between them. The CDR3 extends over 15 amino acids. In germline, CDR1 is MGHRA, CDR2 YSYEKL. The CDR3 spells CASSQEERAGTEAFF. The CDR3 nucleotides read TGCGCCAGCAGCCAAGAAGAACGGGCGGGCACTGAAGCTTTCTTT.

The chain uses TRBV6-6 and TRBJ2-5; D gene ambiguous. CDR1 MNHNY and CDR2 SVGAGI come from the germline V gene (reference sequence). CDR3 size: 15 residues. Trimming took 3 bases from V and 3 from J, leaving 14 bases between them. For the CDR3, the DNA is TGTGCCAGCAGTTATCCCAGGATTTCTAAAGAGACCCAGTACTTC. Translated: CASSYPRISKETQYF.

The gene calls are TRBV29-1 and TRBJ1-4; 9 nucleotides agree with TRBD1. The CDR3 extends over 14 amino acids. CDR1 is SQVTM, CDR2 ANQGSEA, per germline. V lost 6 bases, J lost 5 bases, and 7 bases stayed unmatched. The CDR3 is CSVLTTGGNEKLFF. CDR3 nucleotides: TGCAGCGTCCTAACGACAGGGGGAAATGAAAAACTGTTTTTT.

The J gene is TRBJ1-4, the V gene TRBV15; D is ambiguous. The V end lost 2 bases, the J end lost 0 bases, and 7 bases lay between the germline ends. CDR3 length equals 15 residues. The germline V gene has CDR1 LNHNV and CDR2 YYDKDF (reference sequence). The CDR3 DNA sequence: TGTGCCACCAGCAGAACCTTTGCAACTAATGAAAAACTGTTTTTT. Protein sequence: CATSRTFATNEKLFF.

The V and J genes are TRBV5-4 and TRBJ2-6; no firm D call. V lost 0 bases to trimming and J lost 6 bases, with 10 bases between them. This CDR3 has 15 residues. Per germline, CDR1 SGHNT and CDR2 YYREEE (reference sequence). CDR3 region: CASSLAPGSANVLTF. In DNA, the CDR3 is TGTGCCAGCAGCTTGGCACCAGGATCGGCCAACGTCCTGACTTTC.

This rearrangement joins TRBV19 to TRBJ2-1; possible D gene TRBD1, 5 bases. CDR1 and CDR2 from the germline V gene are LNHDA and SQIVND (reference sequence). Trimming removed 3 bases at V and 4 bases at J, with 13 bases between. This CDR3 is 15 amino acids long. This chain's CDR3 is CASSMTAEEYNEQFF. The CDR3 nucleotides read TGTGCCAGTAGTATGACAGCAGAGGAGTACAATGAGCAGTTCTTC. Using reference TRBV19 and TRBJ2-1 for the parts outside the CDR3, the full variable domain is DGGITQSPKYLFRKEGQNVTLSCEQNLNHDAMYWYRQDPGQGLRLIYYSQIVNDFQKGDIAEGYSVSREKKESFPLTVTSAQKNPTAFYLCASSMTAEEYNEQFFGPGTRLTVL.

This CDR3 is CASSTGIPSSYNSPLHF. The CDR3, as DNA: TGTGCCAGTAGCACAGGGATACCAAGCTCCTATAATTCACCCCTCCACTTT. V usage is TRBV19 and J usage is TRBJ1-6; D is perhaps TRBD1 (6 bases). Germline values: CDR1 LNHDA, CDR2 SQIVND (reference sequence). The CDR3 is made up of 17 amino acids. With 6 bases removed from V and 0 bases from J, the gap between germline ends came to 15 bases.

The CDR3 DNA reads as TGCGCCAGCAGCCAAGACCCCAGGGTAACGCAGTACTTC. As protein: CASSQDPRVTQYF. The chain employs TRBV4-1 and TRBJ2-7; a weak D match, TRBD1 (5 bases). The CDR3 contains 13 residues. Trimming removed 0 bases from V and 9 bases from J, with 12 bases in between. Germline CDR1 MGHRA, CDR2 YSYEKL.

The chain combines TRBV9 with TRBJ1-2; 9 positions match TRBD1. There are 15 residues in the CDR3. Germline-derived CDR1 and CDR2 are SGDLS and YYNGEE. V lost 3 bases and J lost 7; bases outside the gene matches: 10. The DNA for the CDR3 is TGTGCCAGCAGCGCCTTACAGGGGGCGAATGGTGGCTACACCTTC. It specifies CASSALQGANGGYTF.